This entry lists 27 T cell receptor beta chains sequenced from one sample in a study of CD8+ T cells in alopecia areata. Sequencing used cDNA as its template, made by extracting RNA and reverse transcribing it. The repertoire was sequenced with immunoSEQ multiplex PCR; TCRdb's copy has only in-frame clones and lacks some. The sample holds some 96,000 clones, about 64% seen once. Treatment of the sample: oral pan-JAK inhibitor, 5-10 mg twice daily. Sample: CD8+ T cells sorted from blood, taken at week 4, from a patient treated with tofacitinib. The source is a human donor with alopecia areata.

This chain links TRBV5-6 with TRBJ1-1; 9 bases are shared with TRBD1. V lost 5 bases and J lost 5; bases outside the gene matches: 7. The V gene's germline CDR1 is SGHDT and CDR2 YYEEEE. This CDR3 has 14 amino acids. This CDR3 is CASSRGQGRTEAFF. In DNA form, the CDR3 reads TGTGCCAGCAGTCGAGGACAGGGGAGAACTGAAGCTTTCTTT. Supplemented by reference TRBV5-6 and TRBJ1-1, the full variable domain reads DAGVTQSPTHLIKTRGQQVTLRCSPKSGHDTVSWYQQALGQGPQFIFQYYEEEERQRGNFPDRFSGHQFPNYSSELNVNALLLGDSALYLCASSRGQGRTEAFFGQGTRLTVV.

V gene TRBV5-6 combines with J gene TRBJ1-1; D is unresolved. Germline CDR1 reads SGHDT; CDR2 reads YYEEEE. This CDR3 comprises 13 residues. The ends were cut back, 0 bases at V and 8 bases at J, with 11 bases in the middle. In nucleotides, the CDR3 is TGTGCCAGCAGCTTGGGCTTGGTCCTCGAAGCTTTCTTT. This translates into CASSLGLVLEAFF.

This chain connects TRBV13 to TRBJ1-4; D not resolved. V lost 3 bases and J lost 3, with 8 bases in between. The CDR3 loop spans 14 amino acids. Germline V gene sequence: CDR1 PRHDT, CDR2 FYEKMQ (reference sequence). DNA for the CDR3: TGTGCCAGCAGCTTGAGGGAGCCTAATGAAAAACTGTTTTTT. This sequence encodes CASSLREPNEKLFF.

The chain combines TRBV27 with TRBJ1-2; D remains unclear. Germline CDR1 and CDR2: MNHEY and SMNVEV (reference sequence). This CDR3 region has 17 residues. V was trimmed by 3 bases and J by 0 bases, leaving 17 bases between them. CDR3 DNA: TGTGCCAGCAGTTTGATGGGCGGAATGGACCCTAACTATGGCTACACCTTC. It yields the protein CASSLMGGMDPNYGYTF.

The V and J genes are TRBV30 and TRBJ1-2; D may be TRBD1 (6 bases). The germline V gene encodes CDR1 GTSNPN and CDR2 SVGIG (reference sequence). V gave up 0 bases and J gave up 4 bases, with 9 bases separating them. This CDR3 region has 13 residues. CDR3 DNA sequence: TGTGCCTGGAGTGTCGGGGACACCTATGGCTACACCTTC. Protein: CAWSVGDTYGYTF.

The rearrangement joins TRBV5-1 to TRBJ2-5, with D perhaps TRBD2 (6 bases). The germline CDR1 and CDR2 sequences are SGHRS and YFSETQ. The V and J ends lost 0 bases and 0 bases respectively, with 12 bases between them. CDR3 length: 16 residues. CDR3: CASSLAVGGHQETQYF. The CDR3 coding sequence is TGCGCCAGCAGCTTGGCTGTGGGGGGACACCAAGAGACCCAGTACTTC.

This clone was observed once. This rearrangement joins TRBV5-1 to TRBJ2-5; D not resolved. The CDR3 consists of 14 residues. Trimming removed 4 bases at V and 5 bases at J, with 15 bases between. Germline V CDR1 and CDR2: SGHRS, YFSETQ. This CDR3 reads CASSRDPPGETQYF. In nucleotides, the CDR3 is TGCGCCAGCAGCCGAGACCCCCCTGGGGAGACCCAGTACTTC.

The CDR3 loop reads CASTPGPRARSSYNEQFF. DNA of the CDR3: TGTGCCAGCACCCCGGGTCCGCGGGCCCGTAGCTCCTACAATGAGCAGTTCTTC. This chain joins TRBV7-9 and TRBJ2-1, with D tentatively TRBD2 (5 bases). Germline loops: CDR1 SEHNR, CDR2 FQNEAQ (reference sequence). CDR3 length equals 18 residues. V was cut by 7 bases and J by 0 bases, with 22 bases left in between.

The chain uses TRBV5-6 and TRBJ1-5, with D perhaps matching TRBD1 (5 bases). V dropped 4 bases and J dropped 0 bases, with 11 bases sitting between them. This CDR3 has 15 residues. Germline V lookup: CDR1 SGHDT, CDR2 YYEEEE. CDR3 sequence (DNA): TGTGCCAGCAGCCTAGGGACGGATAGCAATCAGCCCCAGCATTTT. Amino acid sequence: CASSLGTDSNQPQHF.

The V call is TRBV30, the J call TRBJ2-1, with a possible D match to TRBD2 (6 bases). Per germline, CDR1 GTSNPN and CDR2 SVGIG (reference sequence). The CDR3 length is 13 residues. V shed 2 bases and J shed 8 bases, with 13 bases lying between them. The CDR3 loop is CAWSPTSLHEQFF. Written as DNA, the CDR3 is TGTGCCTGGAGTCCAACTAGCCTCCATGAGCAGTTCTTC.

V is TRBV11-2 and J is TRBJ1-3; D unclear. This CDR3 is built from 12 residues. Deletions cut 6 bases from V and 2 bases from J, with 5 bases between. Germline V gene sequence: CDR1 SGHAT, CDR2 FQNNGV. The CDR3 protein is CASSHPGNTIYF. The CDR3 nucleotides read TGTGCCAGCAGTCACCCTGGAAACACCATATATTTT.

This clone was seen only a few times. In DNA form, the CDR3 reads TGTGCCAGCAGTTACTCGACAGGGAGCTCCTACGAGCAGTACTTC. Amino acids: CASSYSTGSSYEQYF. The chain combines TRBV27 with TRBJ2-7, with TRBD1 matching 7 bases. The trim removed 4 bases at V and 0 bases at J, leaving 6 bases unmatched. This CDR3 is built from 15 residues. In germline, CDR1 is MNHEY, CDR2 SMNVEV (reference sequence).

V is TRBV6-5 and J is TRBJ2-7, with D hard to call. The CDR3 extends over 15 amino acids. The ends were cut back, 6 bases at V and 6 bases at J, with 21 bases in the middle. Germline V gives CDR1 MNHEY, CDR2 SVGAGI. The CDR3 loop is CASSHWSRKESEQYF. The CDR3 region has the DNA TGTGCCAGCAGCCATTGGAGCAGGAAGGAAAGCGAGCAGTACTTC.

The chain employs TRBV6-5 and TRBJ2-7; 8 bases are a match to TRBD1. This CDR3 region has 15 residues. V was clipped by 4 bases and J by 1 base; unmatched bases: 6. Germline V gene sequence: CDR1 MNHEY, CDR2 SVGAGI. DNA for the CDR3: TGTGCCAGCAGTTTAAATGGACAGGGTTCCTACGAGCAGTACTTC. Its translation: CASSLNGQGSYEQYF.

This rearrangement joins TRBV9 to TRBJ2-3; 8 bases agree with TRBD2. V lost 4 bases to trimming and J lost 2 bases; unmatched junction nucleotides: 9. Germline V gene data show CDR1 as SGDLS and CDR2 as YYNGEE. The CDR3 spans 16 residues. The CDR3 reads CASSNRLALPTDTQYF. The DNA for the CDR3 is TGTGCCAGCAGCAACCGACTAGCGCTTCCCACAGATACGCAGTATTTT.

The rearrangement uses TRBV27 and TRBJ1-1, with a possible D match to TRBD1 (6 bases). V gave up 0 bases and J gave up 5 bases, with 7 bases separating them. Germline V gene sequence: CDR1 MNHEY, CDR2 SMNVEV (reference sequence). The CDR3 consists of 13 residues. The CDR3 DNA sequence: TGTGCCAGCAGTTTATCCGGGACAACTGAAGCTTTCTTT. This gives the protein CASSLSGTTEAFF.

The rearrangement links TRBV18 to TRBJ2-1; TRBD1 aligns across 8 bases. With 2 bases clipped from V and 8 bases from J, the junction kept 8 bases outside the gene matches. The CDR3 is 15 amino acids. CDR1 is KGHSH and CDR2 is LQKENI in the germline V gene. Here the CDR3 DNA reads TGTGCCAGCTCACCAAGCGACAGGGGTCGGGATGAGCAGTTCTTC. Protein sequence: CASSPSDRGRDEQFF.

The genes are TRBV29-1 and TRBJ1-1; D may be TRBD1 (5 bases). Germline CDR1 and CDR2: SQVTM and ANQGSEA. The CDR3 runs to 14 residues. With 0 bases removed from V and 0 bases from J, the gap between germline ends came to 8 bases. Here the CDR3 DNA reads TGCAGCGTTGAAGAGACAGCTATGAACACTGAAGCTTTCTTT. Translation gives CSVEETAMNTEAFF.

The V call is TRBV5-1, the J call TRBJ2-1; TRBD2 aligns across 7 bases. The germline V gene has CDR1 SGHRS and CDR2 YFSETQ. The V and J ends lost 0 bases and 0 bases, in that order; junction bases with no gene match: 9. The CDR3 is 18 amino acids. This CDR3 is CASSLGGSGLSSYNEQFF. DNA for the CDR3: TGCGCCAGCAGCTTGGGAGGTAGCGGGCTGAGCTCCTACAATGAGCAGTTCTTC.

This clone has a single count. The V gene is TRBV29-1, the J gene TRBJ1-1, with D unresolved. CDR1 and CDR2 from the germline V gene are SQVTM and ANQGSEA. There are 11 residues in the CDR3. With 4 bases removed from V and 6 bases from J, the gap between germline ends came to 9 bases. The CDR3 sequence is CSVAPVAEAFF. The DNA of the CDR3 is TGCAGCGTTGCTCCGGTGGCTGAAGCTTTCTTT.

The chain employs TRBV4-3 and TRBJ2-3, with 10 bases matching TRBD1. The V and J ends lost 0 bases and 1 base, in that order; junction bases with no gene match: 4. The CDR3 runs 17 residues. Germline V gene sequence: CDR1 LGHNA, CDR2 YSLEER. CDR3 coding DNA: TGCGCCAGCAGCCAAGATAGGGGGACAGGGGGCACAGATACGCAGTATTTT. Its translation is CASSQDRGTGGTDTQYF.

This clone was seen only a few times. This chain connects TRBV7-9 to TRBJ1-2; possible D gene TRBD1, 5 bases. The CDR3 length is 14 residues. V lost 7 bases and J lost 3, with 15 bases in between. CDR1 and CDR2 from the germline V gene are SEHNR and FQNEAQ (reference sequence). The CDR3: CASTGALGDYGYTF. The CDR3, as DNA: TGTGCCAGCACCGGGGCGCTCGGGGACTATGGCTACACCTTC.

The genes are TRBV13 and TRBJ2-1; TRBD1 or TRBD2 may be the D gene (5 bases each). The V gene lost 5 bases and the J gene lost 10 bases, with 21 bases spanning the gap. The CDR3 loop spans 15 amino acids. Germline lookup yields CDR1 PRHDT and CDR2 FYEKMQ (reference sequence). The CDR3: CASSAGTAISREQFF. CDR3 coding DNA: TGTGCCAGCAGCGCCGGGACGGCCATTTCTCGCGAGCAGTTCTTC. Together with reference TRBV13 and TRBJ2-1, the CDR3 gives the full variable domain: AAGVIQSPRHLIKEKRETATLKCYPIPRHDTVYWYQQGPGQDPQFLISFYEKMQSDKGSIPDRFSAQQFSDYHSELNMSSLELGDSALYFCASSAGTAISREQFFGPGTRLTVL.

The count of this clone is one. This chain connects TRBV9 to TRBJ1-2, with TRBD1 identical over 9 bases. With 6 bases clipped from V and 5 bases from J, the junction kept 8 bases outside the gene matches. This CDR3 has 14 residues. CDR1 is SGDLS, CDR2 YYNGEE, per germline. The CDR3 spells CASTLTGGRYGYTF. The CDR3 DNA reads TGTGCCAGCACCCTGACAGGGGGGCGTTATGGCTACACCTTC.

The V gene is TRBV7-8, the J gene TRBJ2-1; D gene uncertain. This CDR3 contains 11 residues. V was shortened by 5 bases and J by 7 bases, with 6 bases between the two germline ends. Germline CDR1 is SGHVS and CDR2 is FQNEAQ. CDR3 region: CASSLNNEQFF. In DNA, the CDR3 is TGTGCCAGCAGCCTAAATAATGAGCAGTTCTTC. The whole variable domain, filled in from reference TRBV7-8 and TRBJ2-1, reads GAGVSQSPRYKVAKRGQDVALRCDPISGHVSLFWYQQALGQGPEFLTYFQNEAQLDKSGLPSDRFFAERPEGSVSTLKIQRTQQEDSAVYLCASSLNNEQFFGPGTRLTVL.

The chain joins TRBV7-4 to TRBJ1-1; a weak D match, TRBD1 (5 bases). The CDR3 is made up of 15 amino acids. V shed 6 bases and J shed 1 base, with 15 bases lying between them. CDR1 SGHVT and CDR2 SQSDAQ come from the germline V gene. Here the CDR3 DNA reads TGTGCCAGCAGTCGCAGGGAGAAGGGGAACACTGAAGCTTTCTTT. It yields the protein CASSRREKGNTEAFF.

This chain joins TRBV13 and TRBJ2-7; 12 positions match TRBD1. The germline CDR1 and CDR2 sequences are PRHDT and FYEKMQ (reference sequence). The CDR3 extends over 15 amino acids. V lost 6 bases to trimming and J lost 5 bases; unmatched junction nucleotides: 8. DNA for the CDR3: TGTGCCAGCAGTTTCCGGGACAGGGGGCTTAACGAGCAGTACTTC. Protein product: CASSFRDRGLNEQYF.